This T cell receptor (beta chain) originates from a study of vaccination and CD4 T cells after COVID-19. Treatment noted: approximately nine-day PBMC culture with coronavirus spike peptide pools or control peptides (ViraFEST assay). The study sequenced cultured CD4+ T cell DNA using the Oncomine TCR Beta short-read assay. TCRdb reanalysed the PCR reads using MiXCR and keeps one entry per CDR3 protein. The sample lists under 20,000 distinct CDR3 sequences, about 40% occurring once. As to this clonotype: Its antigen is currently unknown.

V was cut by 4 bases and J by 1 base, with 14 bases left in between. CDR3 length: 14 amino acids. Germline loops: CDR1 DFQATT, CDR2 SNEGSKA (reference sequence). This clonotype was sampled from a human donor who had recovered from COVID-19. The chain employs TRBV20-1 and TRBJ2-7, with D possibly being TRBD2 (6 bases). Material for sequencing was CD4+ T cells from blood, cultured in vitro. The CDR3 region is CSATEEGWSYEQYF. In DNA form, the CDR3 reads TGCAGTGCTACCGAGGAGGGCTGGTCCTACGAGCAGTACTTC.